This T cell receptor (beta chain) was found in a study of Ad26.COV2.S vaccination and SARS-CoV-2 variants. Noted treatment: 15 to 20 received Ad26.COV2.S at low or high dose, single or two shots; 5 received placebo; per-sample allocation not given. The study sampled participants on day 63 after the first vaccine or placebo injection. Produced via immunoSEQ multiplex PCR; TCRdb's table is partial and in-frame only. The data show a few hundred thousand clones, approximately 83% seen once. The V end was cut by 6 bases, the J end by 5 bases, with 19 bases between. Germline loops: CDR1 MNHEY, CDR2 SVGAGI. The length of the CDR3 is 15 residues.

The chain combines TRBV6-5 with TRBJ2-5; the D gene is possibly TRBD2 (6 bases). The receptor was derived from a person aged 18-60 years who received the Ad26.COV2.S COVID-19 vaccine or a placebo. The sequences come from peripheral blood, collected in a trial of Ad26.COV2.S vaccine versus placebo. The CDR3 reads CASSAPGSAGETQYF. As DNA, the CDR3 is TGTGCCAGCAGCGCTCCGGGTTCGGCGGGGGAGACCCAGTACTTC.